The 30 T cell receptor beta chains reported below all come from one sample, sequenced in a study of blood T cell repertoires in COVID-19. Produced via immunoSEQ multiplex PCR; TCRdb's table is partial and in-frame only. The sample includes about 190,000 clones, roughly 80% of them seen just once. Sample: peripheral blood. The receptor source for this set is a woman aged 55-70 years with COVID-19, enrolled during active disease.

This chain connects TRBV20-1 to TRBJ2-5, with 10 bases identical to TRBD1. Trimming at V came to 3 bases and at J to 5 bases, leaving 9 bases not matched to a gene. CDR1 and CDR2 (germline): DFQATT, SNEGSKA (reference sequence). CDR3 length equals 15 residues. The CDR3 coding sequence is TGCAGTGCTAGTTTCGCGGGACAGGGGACGGAGACCCAGTACTTC. Translation gives CSASFAGQGTETQYF.

This chain connects TRBV6-5 to TRBJ1-4, with D possibly matching TRBD1 (5 bases). V gave up 2 bases and J gave up 5 bases, with 15 bases separating them. The CDR3 spans 16 residues. The germline V gene encodes CDR1 MNHEY and CDR2 SVGAGI. In DNA form, the CDR3 reads TGTGCCAGCAGTTACGATACGGCGGCAGGGAATGAAAAACTGTTTTTT. Residues: CASSYDTAAGNEKLFF.

This chain joins TRBV10-2 and TRBJ1-4; 7 nucleotides align to TRBD1. Germline V CDR1 and CDR2: WSHSY, SAAADI. Trimming took 0 bases from V and 3 from J; bases not matched to a gene: 7. This CDR3 spans 17 amino acids. The CDR3 reads CASSESSGGNANEKLFF. The CDR3 DNA sequence: TGCGCCAGCAGTGAGTCGTCAGGGGGGAACGCTAATGAAAAACTGTTTTTT.

This clone was found a few times. The CDR3 is CASSFSGGYNEQFF. CDR3 DNA sequence: TGTGCCAGCAGCTTTAGCGGGGGGTACAATGAGCAGTTCTTC. The genes are TRBV7-3 and TRBJ2-1, with 10 bases identical to TRBD2. The CDR3 covers 14 residues. The germline V gene has CDR1 SGHTA and CDR2 FQGTGA. V lost 3 bases, J lost 4 bases, and 0 bases stayed unmatched.

This clone was counted between two and nine times. The chain couples TRBV15 to TRBJ2-1, with 11 positions matching TRBD1. From germline, CDR1 is LNHNV and CDR2 YYDKDF (reference sequence). V shed 5 bases and J 5 bases; nucleotides not matched to a gene: 5. This CDR3 contains 15 residues. The CDR3 spells CATSLEGQGDNEQFF. CDR3 DNA: TGTGCCACCAGCCTTGAGGGACAGGGGGACAATGAGCAGTTCTTC.

The chain has TRBV6-1 and TRBJ2-1, with D perhaps TRBD2 (5 bases). Germline CDR1 is MNHNS and CDR2 is SASEGT. Trimming removed 1 base at V and 10 bases at J, with 11 bases between. The length of the CDR3 is 13 residues. The chain's CDR3 is CASSEVRGGEQFF. Here the CDR3 DNA reads TGTGCCAGCAGTGAAGTTCGTGGCGGGGAGCAGTTCTTC.

The rearrangement joins TRBV10-2 to TRBJ2-4; possibly TRBD2 for D (7 bases). The CDR3 loop spans 16 amino acids. The germline gives CDR1 WSHSY, CDR2 SAAADI. V shed 6 bases and J shed 4 bases, with 19 bases lying between them. The CDR3 bases are TGCGCCAGCAGGTGGGGGGGCGAGGGGCGTAAAAACATTCAGTACTTC. This gives the protein CASRWGGEGRKNIQYF.

The chain is built from TRBV9 and TRBJ2-7, with TRBD1 matching 8 bases. The CDR3 totals 14 residues. CDR1 and CDR2 from the germline V gene are SGDLS and YYNGEE. V shed 0 bases, J shed 6 bases, and the junction held 5 bases outside the gene matches. This chain's CDR3 is CASSVGGQGAEQYF. CDR3 nucleotides: TGTGCCAGCAGCGTAGGGGGGCAGGGGGCCGAGCAGTACTTC.

Notes on this clone: The same CDR3 arises from other DNA sequences in this sample as well. The rearrangement joins TRBV4-1 to TRBJ2-5; TRBD2 agrees at 7 bases. This CDR3 is built from 13 residues. Germline assignment: CDR1 MGHRA and CDR2 YSYEKL. The trim removed 4 bases at V and 4 bases at J, leaving 3 bases unmatched. CDR3 residues: CASSLTGGETQYF. DNA of the CDR3: TGCGCCAGCAGCCTAACGGGGGGAGAGACCCAGTACTTC.

This clone was seen just once. The J gene is TRBJ2-1, the V gene TRBV5-4; TRBD2 might be the D (5 bases). V lost 3 bases and J lost 5, with 12 bases in between. Germline V gene data show CDR1 as SGHNT and CDR2 as YYREEE (reference sequence). The CDR3 totals 14 residues. The CDR3 reads CASSSGGPDNEQFF. Here the CDR3 DNA reads TGTGCCAGCAGCTCCGGAGGCCCCGACAATGAGCAGTTCTTC.

V and J are TRBV4-2 and TRBJ1-1; D call uncertain. The CDR3 length is 15 residues. Germline loops: CDR1 LGHNA, CDR2 YNFKEQ. The V gene lost 0 bases and the J gene lost 0 bases, with 8 bases spanning the gap. The CDR3 region has the DNA TGTGCCAGCAGCCAAGACGACGGGATGAACACTGAAGCTTTCTTT. This sequence encodes CASSQDDGMNTEAFF.

The CDR3 reads CASSPLRGGNNEQFF. The CDR3 DNA sequence: TGTGCCAGCAGCCCCTTGAGGGGGGGTAACAATGAGCAGTTCTTC. The chain employs TRBV7-3 and TRBJ2-1; D may be TRBD2 (7 bases). Per germline, CDR1 SGHTA and CDR2 FQGTGA. This CDR3 has 15 amino acids. Trimming pared 5 bases from V and 5 bases from J, leaving 16 bases between.

The V call is TRBV6-5, the J call TRBJ1-4, with unresolved D. The CDR3 is 14 residues long. Deletions cut 8 bases from V and 8 bases from J, with 18 bases between. The V gene's germline CDR1 is MNHEY and CDR2 SVGAGI. CDR3 region: CASQPGSRGEKLFF. The CDR3 DNA reads TGTGCCAGCCAACCGGGCAGCCGAGGGGAAAAACTGTTTTTT.

The J gene is TRBJ1-1, the V gene TRBV6-5; 7 nucleotides match TRBD1. After removal of 0 bases from V and 10 bases from J, the junction contained 5 bases not matched to a gene. The CDR3 runs to 13 residues. Germline CDR1 reads MNHEY; CDR2 reads SVGAGI. The CDR3, as DNA: TGTGCCAGCAGTTACTCAGGGACAGCAGGAGCTTTCTTT. This gives the protein CASSYSGTAGAFF.

The chain joins TRBV7-2 to TRBJ2-7; 7 bases align to TRBD2. Germline V gene data show CDR1 as SGHTA and CDR2 as FQGNSA. CDR3 length: 12 amino acids. V lost 3 bases to trimming and J lost 7 bases; unmatched junction nucleotides: 3. For the CDR3, the DNA is TGTGCCAGCAGCTTCACGGGAGGAGAGCAGTACTTC. Its protein is CASSFTGGEQYF.

This clone was seen a single time. This rearrangement joins TRBV9 to TRBJ1-2, with 8 bases that match TRBD1. This CDR3 has 16 residues. J was trimmed by 2 bases and V by 0 bases; bases with no gene match: 6. CDR1 is SGDLS and CDR2 is YYNGEE in the germline V gene. The CDR3 is CASSVGTTGGNYGYTF. CDR3 coding DNA: TGTGCCAGCAGCGTAGGGACCACAGGGGGGAACTATGGCTACACCTTC.

The V and J genes are TRBV15 and TRBJ2-1, with 8 bases aligning to TRBD1. Germline CDR1 and CDR2: LNHNV and YYDKDF (reference sequence). V gave up 5 bases and J gave up 10 bases; unmatched junction bases: 7. The CDR3 runs to 13 residues. The CDR3 DNA sequence: TGTGCCACCAGCTGGACAGGGTTGCGGGAGCAGTTCTTC. Residues: CATSWTGLREQFF.

The chain combines TRBV3-1 (or the pseudogene TRBV3-2) with TRBJ2-1; a weak D match, TRBD2 (6 bases). This CDR3 comprises 14 residues. V was trimmed by 4 bases and J by 7 bases, leaving 14 bases between them. Looked up from germline, CDR1 is LGHDT and CDR2 is YNNKEL (reference sequence). CDR3 region: CASSRASVGNEQFF. The CDR3 DNA reads as TGTGCCAGCAGCCGGGCTAGCGTGGGTAATGAGCAGTTCTTC.

The sample holds one count of this clone. This CDR3 is CASSQRWETQYF. The CDR3 DNA is TGTGCCAGCAGCCAGAGATGGGAGACCCAGTACTTC. V and J are TRBV14 and TRBJ2-5; D unresolved. The CDR3 sequence is 12 residues long. Trimming removed 3 bases from V and 5 bases from J, with 7 bases in between. Germline CDR1 and CDR2: SGHDN and FVKESK.

The chain links TRBV9 to TRBJ2-7; TRBD1 aligns across 7 bases. The V gene end was trimmed by 3 bases and the J gene end by 4 bases; junction bases not matched to a gene: 16. Germline values: CDR1 SGDLS, CDR2 YYNGEE. The CDR3 has 17 residues. The CDR3 nucleotides are TGTGCCAGCAGCGGAGGGCCTTTGGGGGACAGACTGTACGAGCAGTACGTC. The encoded protein is CASSGGPLGDRLYEQYV.

The V call is TRBV7-9, the J call TRBJ2-1, with D perhaps matching TRBD1 (5 bases). This CDR3 has 14 residues. Deletions cut 3 bases from V and 8 bases from J, with 14 bases between. CDR1 and CDR2 (germline): SEHNR, FQNEAQ (reference sequence). CDR3 DNA: TGTGCCAGCAGCTTGCGCAGCTTAGGGGATGAGCAGTTCTTC. Its protein is CASSLRSLGDEQFF. Combining the CDR3 with reference TRBV7-9 and TRBJ2-1 gives the whole variable domain DTGVSQNPRHKITKRGQNVTFRCDPISEHNRLYWYRQTLGQGPEFLTYFQNEAQLEKSRLLSDRFSAERPKGSFSTLEIQRTEQGDSAMYLCASSLRSLGDEQFFGPGTRLTVL.

The CDR3: CATSDPSGGVSYNEQFF. CDR3 DNA sequence: TGTGCCACCAGTGACCCGAGCGGGGGGGTGTCCTACAATGAGCAGTTCTTC. This rearrangement joins TRBV24-1 to TRBJ2-1; 10 bases line up with TRBD2. The J segment lost 1 base and the V segment lost 4 bases, leaving 6 bases of the junction unmatched. Germline CDR1 is KGHDR and CDR2 is SFDVKD. The CDR3 consists of 17 residues.

The chain couples TRBV5-1 to TRBJ2-3; tentative D call: TRBD2 (6 bases). V dropped 4 bases and J dropped 5 bases, with 17 bases sitting between them. The CDR3 loop spans 15 amino acids. Germline-derived CDR1 and CDR2 are SGHRS and YFSETQ. The CDR3 loop is CASSANAGQGDTQYF. Here the CDR3 DNA reads TGCGCCAGCAGCGCCAACGCGGGGCAGGGAGATACGCAGTATTTT.

This chain links TRBV5-1 with TRBJ1-1; 7 bases fit TRBD1. The J segment lost 4 bases and the V segment lost 3 bases, leaving 12 bases of the junction unmatched. The germline V gene has CDR1 SGHRS and CDR2 YFSETQ. The CDR3 totals 16 residues. This CDR3 reads CASSSTIAGGSTEAFF. The CDR3 DNA reads as TGCGCCAGCAGCTCTACAATCGCAGGGGGTAGCACTGAAGCTTTCTTT.

The rearrangement joins TRBV11-2 to TRBJ2-7; TRBD1 matches at 8 bases. V lost 0 bases and J lost 11; bases outside the gene matches: 6. Germline-derived CDR1 and CDR2 are SGHAT and FQNNGV. The CDR3 length is 13 residues. CDR3 sequence: CASSLERTGRKYF. CDR3 in DNA: TGTGCCAGCAGCTTAGAGAGGACAGGGAGAAAGTACTTC.

The chain is built from TRBV15 and TRBJ1-4; the D is unclear. Trimming pared 0 bases from V and 0 bases from J, leaving 5 bases between. The CDR3 sequence is 15 residues long. Germline lookup yields CDR1 LNHNV and CDR2 YYDKDF (reference sequence). The CDR3 loop reads CATSRDYATNEKLFF. The CDR3 DNA reads TGTGCCACCAGCAGAGACTATGCAACTAATGAAAAACTGTTTTTT.

The chain links TRBV27 to TRBJ2-7; 10 bases line up with TRBD2. CDR3 length: 15 amino acids. Germline V gene sequence: CDR1 MNHEY, CDR2 SMNVEV (reference sequence). J was trimmed by 7 bases and V by 3 bases; bases with no gene match: 9. The CDR3 region is CASSFRTSGPWEQYF. CDR3 sequence (DNA): TGTGCCAGCAGTTTCCGGACTAGCGGCCCTTGGGAGCAGTACTTC.

This rearrangement joins TRBV5-4 to TRBJ1-4, with 7 positions matching TRBD1. This CDR3 is 13 amino acids long. The germline V gene has CDR1 SGHNT and CDR2 YYREEE (reference sequence). V was clipped by 6 bases and J by 8 bases; unmatched bases: 7. The CDR3 DNA reads as TGTGCCAGCAAGGGGGCGTCCGAAGAAAAACTGTTTTTT. It yields the protein CASKGASEEKLFF. Full variable domain (remainder filled in from reference TRBV5-4 and TRBJ1-4): ETGVTQSPTHLIKTRGQQVTLRCSSQSGHNTVSWYQQALGQGPQFIFQYYREEENGRGNFPPRFSGLQFPNYSSELNVNALELDDSALYLCASKGASEEKLFFGSGTQLSVL.

The rearrangement links TRBV2 to TRBJ2-2; 12 positions agree with TRBD1. CDR1 and CDR2 from the germline V gene are SNHLY and FYNNEI. V lost 4 bases to trimming and J lost 9 bases; unmatched junction nucleotides: 3. This CDR3 region has 14 residues. This CDR3 is CASSGGQGAWELFF. DNA of the CDR3: TGTGCCAGCAGTGGGGGACAGGGGGCTTGGGAGCTGTTTTTT.

V gene TRBV5-6 combines with J gene TRBJ2-5; 7 bases match TRBD2. The CDR3 has 14 residues. The V gene end was trimmed by 5 bases and the J gene end by 4 bases; junction bases not matched to a gene: 8. Per the germline V gene, CDR1 is SGHDT and CDR2 is YYEEEE. This CDR3 is CASSPIGGLETQYF. CDR3 DNA: TGTGCCAGCAGTCCGATCGGGGGGTTAGAGACCCAGTACTTC.